This record covers a single TCR beta chain. The sample comes from a study of blood T cell repertoires in COVID-19. Study details: The origin of the acute and convalescent COVID-19 samples was the United States, Italy and Spain. T cells, B-cell-depleted T cells, or PBMCs provided the cDNA or gDNA that served as material.

TCRdb's copy holds only in-frame clones and misses some; the assay was immunoSEQ multiplex PCR. The sample lists around 180,000 clones, more than 70% occurring once. The CDR3 consists of 17 residues. Germline values: CDR1 KGHSH, CDR2 LQKENI. The germline V and J ends were trimmed by 6 bases and 2 bases, with 20 bases remaining between them. This clonotype was sampled from a woman older than 75 with active or convalescent COVID-19. Input material: peripheral blood. This chain joins TRBV18 and TRBJ2-4; D gene unclear. The CDR3 spells CASSPRSLSGPKNIQYF. The CDR3 nucleotides read TGTGCCAGCTCCCCGAGAAGCTTGAGTGGGCCCAAAAACATTCAGTACTTC.